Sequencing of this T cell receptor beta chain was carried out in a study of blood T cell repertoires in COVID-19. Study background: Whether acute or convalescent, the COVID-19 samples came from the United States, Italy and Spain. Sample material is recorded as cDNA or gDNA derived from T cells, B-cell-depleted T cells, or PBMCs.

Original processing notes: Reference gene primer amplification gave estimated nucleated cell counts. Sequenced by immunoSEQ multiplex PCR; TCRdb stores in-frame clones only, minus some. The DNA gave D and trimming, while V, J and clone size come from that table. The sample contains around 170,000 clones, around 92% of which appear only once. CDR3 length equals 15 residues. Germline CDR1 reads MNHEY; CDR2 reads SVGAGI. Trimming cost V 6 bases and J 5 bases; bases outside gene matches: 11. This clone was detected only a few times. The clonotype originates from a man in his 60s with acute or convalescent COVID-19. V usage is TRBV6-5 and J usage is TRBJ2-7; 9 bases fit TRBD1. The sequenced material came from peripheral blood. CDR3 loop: CASRQPGTGIHEQYF. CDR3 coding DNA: TGTGCCAGCAGGCAACCCGGGACAGGGATTCACGAGCAGTACTTC.